This record concerns one T cell receptor (beta chain) sequence. The data are from a study of cytomegalovirus exposure and HLA in healthy donors. 60 Vbeta and 13 Jbeta primers were used in PCR. Produced via immunoSEQ multiplex PCR; TCRdb's table is partial and in-frame only. Of 150,000 to 200,000 clones in the sample, just under 80% were seen once. Healthy individuals who donated bone marrow served as the donors. At sampling all donors were nominally healthy, likely with unrecorded immune exposures. V lost 3 bases to trimming and J lost 0 bases, with 17 bases between them. CDR1 LNHDA and CDR2 SQIVND come from the germline V gene (reference sequence). The CDR3 sequence is 18 residues long.

The sequence was obtained from a woman aged 50 to 65 in good health and CMV-seropositive. Sequenced material: PBMCs. The J gene is TRBJ1-4, the V gene TRBV19, with D hard to call. DNA for the CDR3: TGTGCCAGTAGTATCCGAGGAGCTGACCAAGCAACTAATGAAAAACTGTTTTTT. Its protein is CASSIRGADQATNEKLFF.